This is a list of T cell receptor beta chains from one sample in a study of shared T cell receptors in the human thymus. Produced via immunoSEQ multiplex PCR; TCRdb's table is partial and in-frame only. The table lists 450,000 to 650,000 clones, about four fifths of them singletons. These data also featured in a second study, about human thymus T cells.

The sample consisted of thymocytes. The receptors were gathered from a boy in the first two years of life with a congenital heart defect. The CDR3 runs from the conserved cysteine through the conserved F or W. D genes are given only for firm matches. Clone size is not always given. Where it is, it says once, few, many or a class for expanded clones.

j_call v_call d_call clone_size cdr3_aa cdr3_nt
TRBJ1-1 TRBV19 TRBD1 . CASSTWDRGRPRRISTEAFF TGTGCCAGTAGTACTTGGGACAGGGGGCGTCCTCGTCGCATCTCTACTGAAGCTTTCTTT
TRBJ2-5 TRBV9 TRBD1 . CASSGEGQGAQYF TGTGCCAGCAGCGGAGAAGGACAGGGGGCCCAGTACTTC
TRBJ1-4 TRBV28 . . CASSPARGPTATNEKLFF TGTGCCAGCAGTCCGGCGCGGGGGCCTACTGCAACTAATGAAAAACTGTTTTTT
TRBJ1-4 TRBV28 . . CASSWDSTNEKLFF TGTGCCAGCAGCTGGGACTCAACTAATGAAAAACTGTTTTTT
TRBJ1-5 TRBV30 TRBD1 . CAWSGKGQGVGNQPQHF TGTGCCTGGAGTGGGAAAGGACAGGGCGTCGGCAATCAGCCCCAGCATTTT
TRBJ2-7 TRBV28 . once CATRRAHEQYF TGTGCCACCCGGAGAGCCCACGAGCAGTACTTC
TRBJ2-7 TRBV19 . . CASGSGGNRPYEQYF TGTGCCAGTGGAAGTGGGGGGAACAGACCCTACGAGCAGTACTTC
TRBJ1-2 TRBV28 TRBD1 . CASSHAPDRGRITNYGYTF TGTGCCAGCAGCCACGCCCCGGACAGGGGGCGGATAACTAACTATGGCTACACCTTC
TRBJ2-7 TRBV6-9 . . CASSYISGAPGIIFHEQYF TGTGCCAGCAGTTATATATCAGGGGCACCAGGGATTATCTTCCACGAGCAGTACTTC
TRBJ2-3 TRBV7-3 TRBD2 . CASSLTTASGFTDTQYF TGTGCCAGCAGCTTAACAACGGCTAGCGGTTTCACAGATACGCAGTATTTT
TRBJ1-2 TRBV11-3 . once CASSLEGGAGYTF TGTGCCAGCAGCTTAGAGGGAGGGGCCGGCTACACCTTC
TRBJ2-5 TRBV25-1 TRBD2 . CASSDPGLAGAYQETQYF TGTGCCAGCAGTGACCCAGGGCTAGCGGGAGCCTACCAAGAGACCCAGTACTTC
TRBJ1-4 TRBV27 TRBD1 . CASSLLSQGGEKLFF TGTGCCAGCAGTTTATTATCCCAGGGGGGTGAAAAACTGTTTTTT
TRBJ2-1 TRBV15 . . CATSRDVGERDNEQFF TGTGCCACCAGCAGAGATGTGGGGGAGCGGGACAATGAGCAGTTCTTC
TRBJ2-2 TRBV9 TRBD2 . CASSPRGGRRSTGELFF TGTGCCAGCAGCCCCCGGGGAGGGAGAAGAAGCACCGGGGAGCTGTTTTTT
TRBJ1-2 TRBV18 . . CASSQGTAYGYTF TGTGCCAGCTCTCAGGGGACCGCCTATGGCTACACCTTC
TRBJ2-3 TRBV28 . . CASSWVGQGQHTQYF TGTGCCAGCAGCTGGGTGGGGCAGGGACAACATACGCAGTATTTT
TRBJ2-2 TRBV2 TRBD2 once CASGGEVEGRPIGTSPTGELFF TGTGCCAGCGGGGGGGAGGTTGAGGGGCGACCGATCGGGACTAGCCCCACCGGGGAGCTGTTTTTT
TRBJ2-7 TRBV10-3 TRBD2 . CAITRAGVDEQYF TGTGCCATCACCCGGGCGGGAGTGGACGAGCAGTACTTC
TRBJ1-2 TRBV25-1 . . CASSTDTTTARTF TGTGCCAGCAGTACTGATACTACCACGGCCCGAACCTTC
TRBJ1-4 TRBV9 . . CASMGGDPATNEKLFF TGTGCCAGCATGGGGGGGGACCCTGCAACTAATGAAAAACTGTTTTTT
TRBJ2-7 TRBV6-6 TRBD1 . CASSRDSEKCEQYF TGTGCCAGCAGTCGGGACAGCGAAAAGTGCGAGCAGTACTTC
TRBJ2-2 TRBV5-4 TRBD2 . CASSFIAGGTNTGELFF TGTGCCAGCAGCTTTATTGCGGGAGGGACGAACACCGGGGAGCTGTTTTTT
TRBJ2-1 TRBV7-2 . . CASSLMQEGNEQFF TGTGCCAGCAGCTTAATGCAGGAGGGTAATGAGCAGTTCTTC
TRBJ2-3 TRBV28 TRBD2 . CASSSLSAGTARHTQYF TGTGCCAGCAGCTCCCTATCAGCGGGAACTGCACGCCATACGCAGTATTTT
TRBJ2-7 TRBV7-9 TRBD1 . CASSSTRTGTYEQYF TGTGCCAGCAGCTCCACGAGGACAGGAACCTACGAGCAGTACTTC
TRBJ2-3 TRBV5-6 TRBD2 once CASSQGTSGMYTDTQYF TGTGCCAGCAGCCAAGGGACTAGCGGGATGTACACAGATACGCAGTATTTT
TRBJ2-7 TRBV27 . . CASRGHGRYEQYF TGTGCCAGCAGGGGACACGGTAGGTACGAGCAGTACTTC
TRBJ2-7 TRBV28 . . CASSFPFTETRHF TGTGCCAGCAGTTTCCCCTTCACTGAGACTAGACACTTC
TRBJ1-1 TRBV7-9 TRBD1 . CASSYPKLGQGEAFF TGTGCCAGCAGCTACCCAAAACTGGGACAGGGAGAAGCTTTCTTT
TRBJ1-1 TRBV27 . . CASTPKEGKNTEAFF TGTGCCAGCACCCCTAAGGAGGGAAAGAACACTGAAGCTTTCTTT
TRBJ1-1 TRBV5-6 . . CASSLGRARPEAFF TGTGCCAGCAGCTTGGGCAGGGCAAGGCCTGAAGCTTTCTTT
TRBJ2-1 TRBV10-3 . . CAISESSRLGRTDEVNEQFF TGTGCCATCAGTGAGTCGAGCCGGTTGGGGCGGACAGATGAGGTCAATGAGCAGTTCTTC
TRBJ2-1 TRBV9 TRBD1 . CASSRSDRASYNEQFF TGTGCCAGCAGCCGTTCGGACAGGGCCTCCTACAATGAGCAGTTCTTC
TRBJ1-1 TRBV20-1 . . CSARDTEAFF TGCAGTGCCAGGGACACTGAAGCTTTCTTT
TRBJ2-5 TRBV6-5 . . CASSTGTQETQYF TGTGCCAGCAGTACAGGAACCCAAGAGACCCAGTACTTC
TRBJ2-7 TRBV6-5 TRBD1 . CASRSPGQGPNEQYF TGTGCCAGCAGATCACCGGGACAGGGACCCAACGAGCAGTACTTC
TRBJ1-1 TRBV5-1 TRBD1 . CASSLAPDRGRTEAFF TGCGCCAGCAGCTTGGCCCCGGACAGGGGGCGCACTGAAGCTTTCTTT
TRBJ2-5 TRBV28 TRBD2 . CASSSPAGEETQYF TGTGCCAGCAGTTCCCCCGCGGGAGAGGAGACCCAGTACTTC
TRBJ2-7 TRBV19 . . CASSISHGSREQYF TGTGCCAGTAGTATCTCCCACGGGAGCAGGGAGCAGTACTTC
TRBJ1-5 TRBV7-8 . . CASSFSPGRNQPQHF TGTGCCAGCAGCTTTTCCCCAGGGCGCAATCAGCCCCAGCATTTT